This TCR beta chain originates from a study of blood T cell repertoires in COVID-19. Across the study: The samples span acute and convalescent COVID-19 from the United States, Italy and Spain. T cells, B-cell-depleted T cells, or PBMCs provided the cDNA or gDNA that served as material.

Germline V gene sequence: CDR1 SGHAT, CDR2 FQNNGV. This CDR3 comprises 17 residues. V was trimmed by 4 bases and J by 8 bases, leaving 24 bases between them. Sequenced by immunoSEQ multiplex PCR; TCRdb stores in-frame clones only, minus some. The sample has roughly 87,000 clones, around 81% seen once; the top ten hold roughly 2.2%. The clonotype originates from a woman aged 65 to 85 with acute or convalescent COVID-19. The rearrangement links TRBV11-2 to TRBJ1-3, with D maybe TRBD1 (5 bases). Sequences were obtained from peripheral blood. CDR3 sequence: CASSSHMPGLRIDTIYF. The CDR3 bases are TGTGCCAGCAGCTCACACATGCCGGGACTGAGGATCGACACCATATATTTT.